This T cell receptor beta chain was sequenced during a study of cytomegalovirus exposure and HLA in healthy donors. 60 Vbeta and 13 Jbeta primers were used in PCR. Produced via immunoSEQ multiplex PCR; TCRdb's table is partial and in-frame only. Among around 150,000 clones listed, roughly 70% were seen once. The trim removed 3 bases at V and 2 bases at J, leaving 2 bases unmatched. CDR3 length equals 14 residues. Germline lookup yields CDR1 SGHVS and CDR2 FQNEAQ. Regarding this clone: Different DNA sequences within this sample yield the same CDR3.

The chain couples TRBV7-8 to TRBJ1-1, with 8 bases matching TRBD1. This clonotype originated in a man between 45 and 60 years old in good health and CMV-seropositive. The sample comprised PBMCs. The CDR3 region has the DNA TGTGCCAGCAGCTTGGACAGGGTAAACACTGAAGCTTTCTTT. Translation: CASSLDRVNTEAFF.